This note documents a single TCR beta chain sequence. The antigen is not known. Per germline, CDR1 SGHRS and CDR2 YFSETQ. V was pared by 0 bases and J by 5 bases, with 5 bases of the junction left unmatched. The CDR3 runs to 16 residues. This sample was taken from a study of T cell responses to AZD1222 COVID-19 vaccine. Across the study: Analyses pooled second doses at about 4 or about 12 weeks.

Here immunoSEQ multiplex PCR was the method, and the copy in TCRdb shows in-frame clones only, minus some. This sample has some 150,000 clones; about 89% occur once, and the top ten carry roughly 1.7%. Findings and limits, study-wide: The repertoires were collected only after the peak T cell response.

The clonotype was recovered from an adult in good health. Specimen: peripheral blood, collected on day 0 of AZD1222 vaccination. This rearrangement joins TRBV5-1 to TRBJ2-5; 12 bases agree with TRBD2. The DNA for the CDR3 is TGCGCCAGCAGCTTGGGGTCTAGCGGGGGGGCGGAGACCCAGTACTTC. Translating it yields CASSLGSSGGAETQYF. Filled out from reference TRBV5-1 and TRBJ2-5, the complete variable domain reads KAGVTQTPRYLIKTRGQQVTLSCSPISGHRSVSWYQQTPGQGLQFLFEYFSETQRNKGNFPGRFSGRQFSNSRSEMNVSTLELGDSALYLCASSLGSSGGAETQYFGPGTRLLVL.